One sample yielded the 30 T cell receptor beta chains listed below, sequenced in a study of blood T cell repertoires in COVID-19. This table comes from immunoSEQ multiplex PCR, and its TCRdb copy is limited to in-frame clones, with some not included. The sample carries roughly 140,000 clones, more than 75% recorded once. Sequencing input: PBMCs or T cells enriched from blood (not recorded which). The receptors shown here come from a young woman with acute COVID-19.

This chain connects TRBV10-3 to TRBJ2-7; TRBD1 aligns across 9 bases. The V segment lost 10 bases and the J segment 5 bases; nucleotides outside the gene matches: 12. Germline V gives CDR1 ENHRY, CDR2 SYGVKD. CDR3 size: 14 residues. The CDR3 DNA reads TGTGCCAGTGATCCGGGACAGGGAATAGACGAGCAGTACTTC. Translation: CASDPGQGIDEQYF.

The V and J genes are TRBV19 and TRBJ2-1, with D maybe TRBD1 (6 bases). The V end lost 7 bases, the J end lost 2 bases, and 12 bases lay between the germline ends. The CDR3 has 14 amino acids. Germline loops: CDR1 LNHDA, CDR2 SQIVND (reference sequence). The CDR3, as DNA: TGTGCCAGTATGTCCAGGGGCGCCTACAATGAGCAGTTCTTC. Its protein product is CASMSRGAYNEQFF.

This clone was counted between two and nine times. V is TRBV11-2 and J is TRBJ2-1; maybe TRBD2 (6 bases). Germline assignment: CDR1 SGHAT and CDR2 FQNNGV. The CDR3 sequence is 14 residues long. V shed 3 bases and J shed 7 bases, with 13 bases lying between them. The chain's CDR3 is CASSFGGLPNEQFF. The CDR3 region has the DNA TGTGCCAGCAGCTTTGGGGGACTCCCGAATGAGCAGTTCTTC.

In DNA form, the CDR3 reads TGTGCCATCAGTCACAGAAACATGAACACTGAAGCTTTCTTT. This translates into CAISHRNMNTEAFF. V and J are TRBV10-3 and TRBJ1-1; D not resolved. The CDR3 contains 14 residues. V lost 5 bases and J lost 0, with 10 bases in between. CDR1 is ENHRY, CDR2 SYGVKD, per germline.

The chain links TRBV27 to TRBJ2-6, with D tentatively TRBD1 (5 bases). CDR1 is MNHEY and CDR2 is SMNVEV in the germline V gene (reference sequence). Trimming cost V 6 bases and J 4 bases, with 13 bases left between them. The CDR3 contains 15 residues. CDR3 amino acids: CASSPDTAGANVLTF. CDR3 coding DNA: TGTGCCAGCAGCCCGGACACAGCAGGGGCCAACGTCCTGACTTTC.

The count of this clone is one. The chain carries TRBV10-3 and TRBJ2-2; D is uncertain. Germline CDR1 reads ENHRY; CDR2 reads SYGVKD. Trimming took off 8 bases at V and 0 bases at J, with 13 bases between the two ends. The CDR3 has 15 residues. CDR3 protein: CAIGRQVSNTGELFF. For the CDR3, the DNA is TGTGCCATCGGGCGTCAGGTTTCGAACACCGGGGAGCTGTTTTTT.

This clone is a singleton in its sample. The chain joins TRBV5-1 to TRBJ1-1; TRBD1 matches at 10 bases. The length of the CDR3 is 15 residues. The V segment lost 5 bases and the J segment 1 base; nucleotides outside the gene matches: 5. Germline CDR1 is SGHRS and CDR2 is YFSETQ. Written as DNA, the CDR3 is TGCGCCAGCAGTATGAGACAGGGGGCGAACACTGAAGCTTTCTTT. Translation gives CASSMRQGANTEAFF.

This clone was counted a few times. The chain has TRBV28 and TRBJ2-1; maybe TRBD2 (5 bases). The germline CDR1 and CDR2 sequences are MDHEN and SYDVKM. The CDR3 totals 16 residues. V lost 2 bases and J 10 bases, leaving 21 bases between the germline ends. The DNA of the CDR3 is TGTGCCAGCAGTTTACGACGGGATGGGCCATTCGGGGAGCAGTTCTTC. Translating it yields CASSLRRDGPFGEQFF.

The chain recombines TRBV28 with TRBJ1-2; D call uncertain. Germline values: CDR1 MDHEN, CDR2 SYDVKM. The CDR3 extends over 12 amino acids. Between the trimmed V and J ends, which lost 8 bases and 5 bases, there was a span of 12 bases. CDR3 DNA sequence: TGTGCCAGCCGGAGGGCAGGATATGGCTACACCTTC. Its translation: CASRRAGYGYTF.

Only one count was recorded for this clone. This chain uses TRBV30 with TRBJ1-6; no definite D call. V was trimmed by 3 bases and J by 3 bases, leaving 15 bases between them. The CDR3 extends over 16 amino acids. The germline V gene has CDR1 GTSNPN and CDR2 SVGIG (reference sequence). The DNA of the CDR3 is TGTGCCTGGAGCCGAGTTGGGGAGGGCTATAATTCACCCCTCCACTTT. Amino acid sequence: CAWSRVGEGYNSPLHF.

On this clone itself: This specimen includes other DNA sequences encoding the same CDR3. This chain links TRBV3-1 (or the pseudogene TRBV3-2) with TRBJ1-1; D call uncertain. The CDR3 runs 14 residues. The V gene's germline CDR1 is LGHDT and CDR2 YNNKEL (reference sequence). Trimming shortened V by 4 bases and J by 1 base, and 10 bases separated the two germline ends. CDR3 sequence: CASSPGGGNTEAFF. CDR3 sequence (DNA): TGTGCCAGCAGCCCAGGAGGTGGGAACACTGAAGCTTTCTTT.

J is TRBJ2-3 and V is TRBV15; 7 bases agree with TRBD2. Germline CDR1 LNHNV, CDR2 YYDKDF (reference sequence). The CDR3 consists of 15 residues. The J segment lost 2 bases and the V segment lost 4 bases, leaving 6 bases of the junction unmatched. DNA for the CDR3: TGTGCCACCAGCACAAAAGCGGGGCCCACAGATACGCAGTATTTT. This encodes CATSTKAGPTDTQYF.

The gene calls are TRBV5-5 and TRBJ1-3; 9 bases align to TRBD1. The germline V gene encodes CDR1 SGHKS and CDR2 YYEKEE (reference sequence). The ends lost 5 bases at V and 0 bases at J; junction bases unmatched: 12. The CDR3 has 18 residues. The CDR3 DNA is TGTGCCAGCAGAAGTGACTCCCCGGGACAGGGCTCTGGAAACACCATATATTTT. This encodes CASRSDSPGQGSGNTIYF.

The chain joins TRBV30 to TRBJ2-6, with TRBD1 as a possible D gene (5 bases). Germline V CDR1 and CDR2: GTSNPN, SVGIG (reference sequence). Trimming stripped 5 bases from V and 9 bases from J, with 14 bases between. There are 13 residues in the CDR3. The CDR3 protein is CAWSAGSNNVLTF. The DNA for the CDR3 is TGTGCCTGGTCGGCAGGGTCCAACAACGTCCTGACTTTC.

V and J are TRBV4-3 and TRBJ1-5; 7 bases agree with TRBD1. Germline trimming cut 4 bases from V and 0 bases from J; bases unmatched to any gene: 12. This CDR3 region has 18 residues. CDR1 LGHNA and CDR2 YSLEER come from the germline V gene. This CDR3 reads CASSPFIGTATSNQPQHF. The DNA for the CDR3 is TGCGCCAGCAGCCCCTTCATCGGGACAGCGACTAGCAATCAGCCCCAGCATTTT.

This chain joins TRBV9 and TRBJ2-3; D is unresolved. Germline CDR1 reads SGDLS; CDR2 reads YYNGEE. The CDR3 extends over 15 amino acids. Trimming left V 2 bases short and J 0 bases short, with 10 bases between. The CDR3, as DNA: TGTGCCAGCAGCGTTACTGTTCTAAGCACAGATACGCAGTATTTT. Translation gives CASSVTVLSTDTQYF.

This clone was recorded once. The chain is built from TRBV18 and TRBJ2-2; 9 bases align to TRBD1. J gave up 4 bases and V 5 bases, and 8 bases lay outside the gene matches. The CDR3 spans 16 residues. The germline V gene has CDR1 KGHSH and CDR2 LQKENI. CDR3 bases: TGTGCCAGCTCAACTCCGGGACAGGGTACCACCGGGGAGCTGTTTTTT. Translated: CASSTPGQGTTGELFF.

V gene TRBV9 combines with J gene TRBJ2-5, with 14 bases aligning to TRBD2. Germline-derived CDR1 and CDR2 are SGDLS and YYNGEE. The CDR3 spans 18 residues. V gave up 6 bases and J gave up 0 bases; unmatched junction bases: 10. CDR3 protein: CASTRTGLAGEYQETQYF. The CDR3 bases are TGTGCCAGCACCAGAACGGGACTAGCGGGAGAGTACCAAGAGACCCAGTACTTC.

The chain employs TRBV30 and TRBJ1-4, with 9 positions matching TRBD1. The CDR3 consists of 17 residues. V shed 5 bases and J 2 bases; nucleotides not matched to a gene: 12. Germline V CDR1 and CDR2: GTSNPN, SVGIG (reference sequence). This chain's CDR3 is CAWRRGTGSGTNEKLFF. The CDR3, as DNA: TGTGCCTGGCGGAGGGGGACAGGGAGCGGGACTAATGAAAAACTGTTTTTT.

The chain carries TRBV5-4 and TRBJ1-2; 9 bases fit TRBD1. The CDR3 has 16 amino acids. J was trimmed by 3 bases and V by 4 bases; bases with no gene match: 10. Per germline, CDR1 SGHNT and CDR2 YYREEE (reference sequence). CDR3 DNA sequence: TGTGCCAGCAGCGCCGGGACAGGGAACGTGCACTATGGCTACACCTTC. Translating it yields CASSAGTGNVHYGYTF.

The chain joins TRBV15 to TRBJ1-3, with 7 bases lining up with TRBD1. The CDR3 covers 21 residues. Per the germline V gene, CDR1 is LNHNV and CDR2 is YYDKDF (reference sequence). The trim removed 0 bases at V and 2 bases at J, leaving 19 bases unmatched. The CDR3 region is CATSRDFSVPDREKAGNTIYF. The CDR3 DNA is TGTGCCACCAGCAGAGATTTTTCCGTTCCAGACAGGGAAAAAGCTGGAAACACCATATATTTT.

This sequence joins TRBV27 and TRBJ1-2; 9 bases fit TRBD1. Germline CDR1 and CDR2: MNHEY and SMNVEV (reference sequence). This CDR3 spans 13 amino acids. V dropped 6 bases and J dropped 8; count of bases not matched to a gene: 7. Here the CDR3 reads CASRGDRVGGYTF. The CDR3 DNA follows: TGTGCCAGCAGAGGGGACAGGGTGGGGGGCTACACCTTC.

The chain links TRBV2 to TRBJ1-2, with D perhaps matching TRBD1 (5 bases). The CDR3 length is 12 residues. The V and J ends lost 8 bases and 5 bases respectively, with 12 bases between them. Germline V gives CDR1 SNHLY, CDR2 FYNNEI. CDR3 nucleotides: TGTGCCAGCGGGGGAGGGGCTTATGGCTACACCTTC. Encoded protein: CASGGGAYGYTF. The full variable domain, in which reference TRBV2 and TRBJ1-2 provide the parts outside the CDR3, is EPEVTQTPSHQVTQMGQEVILRCVPISNHLYFYWYRQILGQKVEFLVSFYNNEISEKSEIFDDQFSVERPDGSNFTLKIRSTKLEDSAMYFCASGGGAYGYTFGSGTRLTVV.

DNA of the CDR3: TGTGCCAGCAGCGTAGTAGGGACTAGCGGCAATGAGCAGTTCTTC. Translation: CASSVVGTSGNEQFF. The chain is built from TRBV9 and TRBJ2-1; TRBD2 matches 11 bases. The CDR3 contains 15 residues. CDR1 and CDR2 (germline): SGDLS, YYNGEE. V dropped 0 bases and J dropped 6; count of bases not matched to a gene: 2.

This chain links TRBV29-1 with TRBJ2-3; 12 nucleotides match TRBD1. Germline V gene data show CDR1 as SQVTM and CDR2 as ANQGSEA. The CDR3 length is 19 residues. Germline trimming cut 7 bases from V and 4 bases from J; bases unmatched to any gene: 21. For the CDR3, the DNA is TGCAGCGGAACCACGGCGGGACAGGGGGCGAGTTTCCTTCCAGATACGCAGTATTTT. Encoded protein: CSGTTAGQGASFLPDTQYF.

This chain uses TRBV9 with TRBJ2-1; D perhaps matches TRBD2 (6 bases). Germline-derived CDR1 and CDR2 are SGDLS and YYNGEE. With 3 bases removed from V and 8 bases from J, the gap between germline ends came to 18 bases. The CDR3 has 15 amino acids. The CDR3 DNA follows: TGTGCCAGCAGCGACGACGGGACTGAATGGTATGAGCAGTTCTTC. Amino acid sequence: CASSDDGTEWYEQFF.

V gene TRBV20-1 combines with J gene TRBJ1-4, with TRBD1 matching 8 bases. The germline V gene has CDR1 DFQATT and CDR2 SNEGSKA (reference sequence). After removal of 3 bases from V and 6 bases from J, the junction contained 12 bases not matched to a gene. The CDR3 runs 16 residues. The CDR3 region is CSASGDRPPRYEKLFF. The CDR3 region has the DNA TGCAGTGCTAGTGGGGACAGGCCGCCTCGCTATGAAAAACTGTTTTTT.

This clone was picked up one time. The genes are TRBV10-3 and TRBJ1-1; D is uncertain. This CDR3 contains 13 residues. Germline lookup yields CDR1 ENHRY and CDR2 SYGVKD. The V gene lost 2 bases and the J gene lost 4 bases, with 8 bases spanning the gap. DNA of the CDR3: TGTGCCATCAGTGAGCCGGGATCCACTGAAGCTTTCTTT. It yields the protein CAISEPGSTEAFF.

This clone has only one observation. The V gene is TRBV20-1, the J gene TRBJ2-3; possibly TRBD2 for D (6 bases). This CDR3 has 13 amino acids. V was shortened by 3 bases and J by 4 bases, with 11 bases between the two germline ends. In germline, CDR1 is DFQATT, CDR2 SNEGSKA (reference sequence). Here the CDR3 reads CSASYGSADTQYF. The CDR3 DNA follows: TGCAGTGCTAGTTACGGGAGCGCAGATACGCAGTATTTT.

This chain joins TRBV28 and TRBJ1-3; D ambiguous. Germline CDR1 and CDR2: MDHEN and SYDVKM. The CDR3 is 16 residues long. Trimming shortened V by 2 bases and J by 0 bases, and 11 bases separated the two germline ends. CDR3 sequence (DNA): TGTGCCAGCAGTTTAACGGGAAGCTCCTCTGGAAACACCATATATTTT. It translates to CASSLTGSSSGNTIYF.